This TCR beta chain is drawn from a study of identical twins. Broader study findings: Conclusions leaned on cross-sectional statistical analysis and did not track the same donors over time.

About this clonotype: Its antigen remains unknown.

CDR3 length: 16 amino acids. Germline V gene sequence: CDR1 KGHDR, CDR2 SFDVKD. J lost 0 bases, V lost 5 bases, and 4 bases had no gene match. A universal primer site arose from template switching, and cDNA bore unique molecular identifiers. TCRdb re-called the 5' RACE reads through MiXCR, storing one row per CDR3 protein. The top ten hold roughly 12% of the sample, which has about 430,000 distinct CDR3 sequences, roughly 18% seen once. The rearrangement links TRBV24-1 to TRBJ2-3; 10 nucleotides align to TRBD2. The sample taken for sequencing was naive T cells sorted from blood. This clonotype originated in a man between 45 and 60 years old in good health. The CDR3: CATSGSSGSSTDTQYF. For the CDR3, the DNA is TGTGCCACCAGTGGGTCTAGCGGGAGCAGCACAGATACGCAGTATTTT.